These 2 T cell receptor beta chains share one sample of origin, sequenced in a study of human T cells and chemical hapten exposure. Time point in this sample: healthy volunteer bleed at 6 weeks. Unfractionated whole blood yielded total RNA. A single record per CDR3 protein comes from TCRdb applying MiXCR to the RACE reads. Of some 40,000 distinct CDR3 sequences in the sample, about 3.7% were seen once. Sequenced: whole blood. These receptors originate from a human donor in good health. Some clones in this sample may be carry-over from other donors' samples.

This clonotype showed up many times. The chain joins TRBV27 to TRBJ2-3; D is uncertain. This CDR3 is built from 13 residues. Germline V gene data show CDR1 as MNHEY and CDR2 as SMNVEV (reference sequence). V lost 6 bases, J lost 1 base, and 8 bases lay in between. The CDR3 region has the DNA TGTGCCAGCAGCTTTAGGGGCACAGATACGCAGTATTTT. As protein: CASSFRGTDTQYF.

This clonotype was detected a few times. J is TRBJ1-2 and V is TRBV28; 9 bases are shared with TRBD1. CDR1 and CDR2 (germline): MDHEN, SYDVKM. The CDR3 length is 15 residues. V lost 4 bases and J lost 3; bases outside the gene matches: 6. The CDR3 coding sequence is TGTGCCAGCAGTTCTACAGGGGGCGCGGACTATGGCTACACCTTC. It is translated as CASSSTGGADYGYTF.